This T cell receptor (beta chain) emerged from a study of T cells in Graves' hyperthyroidism and ophthalmopathy. TCR beta CDR3 regions were amplified from RNA. HTBI primers were the set used in a first-round RT-PCR of the TCR CDR3. A single record per CDR3 protein comes from TCRdb applying MiXCR to the multiplex PCR reads. The sample gives approximately 560,000 distinct CDR3 sequences, about 43% of which show up once; roughly 8.2% is in the top ten. Stable hyperthyroidism: no ophthalmopathy progression over 18 months of follow-up. In its sample, this clonotype was seen many times. Its antigen is undetermined. General study results and limits: Patients with ophthalmopathy were separated from those with stable hyperthyroidism by a 13 V-J model.

The CDR3 has 14 residues. V gave up 1 base and J gave up 4 bases, with 10 bases separating them. Germline assignment: CDR1 SEHNR and CDR2 FQNEAQ (reference sequence). The receptor comes from a woman aged 18-35 years with Graves' hyperthyroidism. What was sequenced was peripheral blood or thyroid tissue (not recorded which). The chain joins TRBV7-9 to TRBJ1-1, with unresolved D. The chain's CDR3 is CASSLEERITEAFF. CDR3 nucleotide sequence: TGTGCCAGCAGCTTAGAGGAGCGGATCACTGAAGCTTTCTTT.